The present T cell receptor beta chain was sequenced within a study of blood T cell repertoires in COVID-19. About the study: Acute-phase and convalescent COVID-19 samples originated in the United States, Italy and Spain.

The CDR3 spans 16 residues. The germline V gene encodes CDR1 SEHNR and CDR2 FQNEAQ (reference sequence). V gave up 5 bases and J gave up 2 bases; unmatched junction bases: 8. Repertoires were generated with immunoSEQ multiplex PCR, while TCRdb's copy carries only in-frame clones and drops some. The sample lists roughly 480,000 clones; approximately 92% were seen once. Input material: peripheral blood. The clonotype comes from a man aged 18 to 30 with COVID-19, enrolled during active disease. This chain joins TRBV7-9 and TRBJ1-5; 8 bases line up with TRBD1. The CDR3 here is CASSNRQGAGNQPQHF. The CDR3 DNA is TGTGCCAGCAGCAATCGCCAGGGGGCCGGCAATCAGCCCCAGCATTTT. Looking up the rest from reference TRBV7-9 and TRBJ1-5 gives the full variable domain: DTGVSQNPRHKITKRGQNVTFRCDPISEHNRLYWYRQTLGQGPEFLTYFQNEAQLEKSRLLSDRFSAERPKGSFSTLEIQRTEQGDSAMYLCASSNRQGAGNQPQHFGDGTRLSIL.